Shown below are 25 T cell receptor beta chains from a single sample sequenced in a study of shared clonotypes between healthy human individuals. CD8 cells classed as naive were CD45RO-negative and positively selected for CCR7, excluding terminally differentiated effector memory CD45RA+ cells. TCRdb's table, derived via immunoSEQ multiplex PCR, lists solely in-frame clones and lacks some. In the table there are roughly 2,000,000 clones, 80% to 95% of which are singletons. Sequenced sample: naive CD8+ T cells from PBMCs. These TCRs come from a man aged 18 to 30 in good health. Some clones in this sample may be carry-over from other donors' samples.

This clone has only one observation. The rearrangement links TRBV28 to TRBJ2-7; no clear D. The CDR3 is made up of 15 amino acids. CDR1 and CDR2 from the germline V gene are MDHEN and SYDVKM. V lost 5 bases and J 6 bases, leaving 20 bases between the germline ends. CDR3 DNA: TGTGCCAGCAGTGGGCCTTCGGCCCGCTCGGGCGAGCAGTACTTC. Amino acids: CASSGPSARSGEQYF.

The gene calls are TRBV19 and TRBJ1-2; D possibly corresponds to TRBD1 (5 bases). The CDR3 length is 14 residues. Germline V gives CDR1 LNHDA, CDR2 SQIVND (reference sequence). Trimming shortened V by 5 bases and J by 4 bases, and 14 bases separated the two germline ends. The CDR3 coding sequence is TGTGCCAGTAGTTCACGGACAAGAAGCTATGGCTACACCTTC. As protein: CASSSRTRSYGYTF. Variable domain in full (rest from reference TRBV19 and TRBJ1-2): DGGITQSPKYLFRKEGQNVTLSCEQNLNHDAMYWYRQDPGQGLRLIYYSQIVNDFQKGDIAEGYSVSREKKESFPLTVTSAQKNPTAFYLCASSSRTRSYGYTFGSGTRLTVV.

The rearrangement uses TRBV6-6 and TRBJ1-5; D gene unclear. The CDR3 sequence is 16 residues long. The germline gives CDR1 MNHNY, CDR2 SVGAGI (reference sequence). Deletions cut 0 bases from V and 4 bases from J, with 13 bases between. The CDR3, as DNA: TGTGCCAGCAGTTACTCTCCAGACTTAATTAATCAGCCCCAGCATTTT. Protein product: CASSYSPDLINQPQHF.

This chain links TRBV5-1 with TRBJ2-7; D remains unclear. CDR3 length: 15 residues. The V end was cut by 4 bases, the J end by 2 bases, with 16 bases between. Germline-derived CDR1 and CDR2 are SGHRS and YFSETQ. The CDR3 sequence is CASSPGVISPYEQYF. The CDR3 DNA sequence: TGCGCCAGCAGCCCTGGCGTAATTTCTCCCTACGAGCAGTACTTC.

With regard to this clone: The germline gene is not matched at one end of the junction; a read error may be the cause. The chain links TRBV5-4 to TRBJ1-2; D is possibly TRBD1 (6 bases). The CDR3 covers 16 residues. Germline CDR1 SGHNT, CDR2 YYREEE (reference sequence). The CDR3 sequence: CASTLDRSLMAYGYTF. For the CDR3, the DNA is TGTGCCAGCACCTTGGACAGATCCCTAATGGCCTATGGCTACACCTTC.

This clone has just one count. This chain links TRBV4-3 with TRBJ2-7, with 11 bases that match TRBD2. V lost 6 bases to trimming and J lost 4 bases; unmatched junction nucleotides: 5. The CDR3 spans 14 residues. Germline CDR1 and CDR2: LGHNA and YSLEER. The CDR3 DNA is TGCGCCAGCAGTCCGGGACTAGCGGATTACGAGCAGTACTTC. This codes for CASSPGLADYEQYF.

The chain employs TRBV7-9 and TRBJ2-2, with a weak D call TRBD1 (6 bases). V was cut by 5 bases and J by 6 bases, with 22 bases left in between. Germline CDR1 and CDR2: SEHNR and FQNEAQ (reference sequence). The CDR3 runs to 17 residues. CDR3 protein: CASSPGTFGFNAGELFF. The CDR3 DNA reads TGTGCCAGCAGCCCTGGGACATTCGGATTCAACGCCGGGGAGCTGTTTTTT.

The chain recombines TRBV9 with TRBJ2-1, with 12 nucleotides matching TRBD2. The CDR3 covers 21 residues. Germline V gene sequence: CDR1 SGDLS, CDR2 YYNGEE. V shed 3 bases and J 6 bases; nucleotides not matched to a gene: 22. The CDR3 is CASSGQGDRGPTSGRFNEQFF. CDR3 DNA sequence: TGTGCCAGCAGCGGCCAGGGGGACAGGGGACCGACTAGCGGGAGATTCAATGAGCAGTTCTTC.

The genes are TRBV7-9 and TRBJ1-5, with D perhaps TRBD1 (5 bases). The CDR3 covers 12 residues. Germline V lookup: CDR1 SEHNR, CDR2 FQNEAQ (reference sequence). V was clipped by 5 bases and J by 7 bases, with 9 bases between them. The CDR3 DNA sequence: TGTGCCAGCAGCGCCTGGGACCAGCCCCAGCATTTT. Translation gives CASSAWDQPQHF.

V and J are TRBV28 and TRBJ2-7; 14 nucleotides match TRBD2. V lost 10 bases to trimming and J lost 5 bases; unmatched junction nucleotides: 10. This CDR3 has 15 residues. Germline V CDR1 and CDR2: MDHEN, SYDVKM. The CDR3 protein is CATRLAGGIFDEQYF. CDR3 DNA sequence: TGTGCCACAAGACTAGCGGGAGGGATATTCGACGAGCAGTACTTC.

J is TRBJ2-7 and V is TRBV6-5; 8 bases map to TRBD1. Germline CDR1 and CDR2: MNHEY and SVGAGI. V lost 9 bases to trimming and J lost 3 bases; unmatched junction nucleotides: 7. The CDR3 is 13 residues long. CDR3 DNA sequence: TGTGCCAGTGGTGGACAGGGAGGCTACGAGCAGTACTTC. Its protein is CASGGQGGYEQYF.

CDR3 protein: CASSLVTGGPSNEQFF. The CDR3 coding sequence is TGTGCCAGCAGCTTAGTCACGGGAGGGCCCAGCAATGAGCAGTTCTTC. This chain uses TRBV7-2 with TRBJ2-1, with 8 bases matching TRBD2. J was trimmed by 6 bases and V by 1 base; bases with no gene match: 8. The CDR3 consists of 16 residues. The germline V gene has CDR1 SGHTA and CDR2 FQGNSA.

This rearrangement joins TRBV28 to TRBJ1-1; no clear D gene. V was shortened by 3 bases and J by 4 bases, with 18 bases between the two germline ends. The germline V gene encodes CDR1 MDHEN and CDR2 SYDVKM. This CDR3 has 16 residues. The CDR3 spells CASSFRAVRGPTEAFF. As DNA, the CDR3 is TGTGCCAGCAGTTTCCGGGCAGTGAGAGGACCCACTGAAGCTTTCTTT. The whole variable domain, filled in from reference TRBV28 and TRBJ1-1, reads DVKVTQSSRYLVKRTGEKVFLECVQDMDHENMFWYRQDPGLGLRLIYFSYDVKMKEKGDIPEGYSVSREKKERFSLILESASTNQTSMYLCASSFRAVRGPTEAFFGQGTRLTVV.

The chain joins TRBV5-5 to TRBJ2-2; D not certain. CDR1 and CDR2 (germline): SGHKS, YYEKEE (reference sequence). Trimming shortened V by 2 bases and J by 4 bases, and 9 bases separated the two germline ends. This CDR3 is built from 14 residues. The CDR3 loop reads CASSFGRGTGELFF. CDR3 bases: TGTGCCAGCAGCTTTGGTCGTGGCACCGGGGAGCTGTTTTTT.

The chain links TRBV27 to TRBJ2-1; a possible D gene is TRBD1 (7 bases). V lost 8 bases to trimming and J lost 6 bases, with 14 bases between them. The CDR3 totals 13 residues. CDR1 is MNHEY and CDR2 is SMNVEV in the germline V gene (reference sequence). As DNA, the CDR3 is TGTGCCAGCGGAGGGGGCGGAATCAATGAGCAGTTCTTC. Encoded protein: CASGGGGINEQFF.

The chain recombines TRBV9 with TRBJ1-2; 7 bases fit TRBD1. The CDR3 spans 14 residues. V trimming: 0 bases; J trimming: 3 bases; junction bases outside the gene matches: 2. Germline-derived CDR1 and CDR2 are SGDLS and YYNGEE. The CDR3 protein is CASSVVGQDYGYTF. The CDR3 nucleotides are TGTGCCAGCAGCGTAGTTGGACAGGACTATGGCTACACCTTC.

This chain connects TRBV4-3 to TRBJ2-7; 11 bases are a match to TRBD2. In germline, CDR1 is LGHNA, CDR2 YSLEER. V was pared by 4 bases and J by 4 bases, with 9 bases of the junction left unmatched. CDR3 length: 16 residues. CDR3 residues: CASSPLSGRAGYEQYF. The DNA for the CDR3 is TGCGCCAGCAGCCCACTTAGCGGGAGGGCCGGGTACGAGCAGTACTTC.

This sequence joins TRBV7-6 and TRBJ2-7, with TRBD1 matching over 11 bases. J was trimmed by 4 bases and V by 1 base; bases with no gene match: 9. This CDR3 comprises 17 residues. Germline CDR1 SGHVS, CDR2 FNYEAQ. The CDR3: CASSLEVRDRGDYEQYF. The CDR3 nucleotides read TGTGCCAGCAGCTTAGAGGTCCGGGACAGGGGGGATTACGAGCAGTACTTC.

This clone appeared a single time. This same CDR3 is encoded by further DNA sequences in the sample. The rearrangement uses TRBV15 and TRBJ2-7; 8 bases map to TRBD2. This CDR3 spans 13 amino acids. V lost 3 bases to trimming and J lost 6 bases; unmatched junction nucleotides: 4. Germline CDR1 is LNHNV and CDR2 is YYDKDF (reference sequence). In DNA form, the CDR3 reads TGTGCCACCAGCAGGGCCACTAGCGGCGAGCAGTACTTC. Translation gives CATSRATSGEQYF.

The rearrangement uses TRBV7-9 and TRBJ1-5; 7 nucleotides align to TRBD1. Germline V CDR1 and CDR2: SEHNR, FQNEAQ (reference sequence). Germline trimming cut 4 bases from V and 3 bases from J; bases unmatched to any gene: 12. CDR3 length equals 17 residues. The CDR3 spells CASSSTPRGQYNQPQHF. CDR3 nucleotides: TGTGCCAGCAGCTCCACCCCGAGGGGACAGTACAATCAGCCCCAGCATTTT.

The gene calls are TRBV5-1 and TRBJ2-7, with 11 bases aligning to TRBD2. Germline-derived CDR1 and CDR2 are SGHRS and YFSETQ. This CDR3 spans 16 amino acids. V gave up 0 bases and J gave up 5 bases; unmatched junction bases: 7. CDR3 coding DNA: TGCGCCAGCAGCTTGGTACTAGCGGGAGATGGGGACGAGCAGTACTTC. Protein: CASSLVLAGDGDEQYF.

V is TRBV30 and J is TRBJ2-1; TRBD2 matches 12 bases. The V and J ends lost 6 bases and 2 bases, in that order; junction bases with no gene match: 8. There are 16 residues in the CDR3. Germline CDR1 GTSNPN, CDR2 SVGIG (reference sequence). CDR3 region: CACRTSGDATYNEQFF. DNA of the CDR3: TGTGCCTGCAGGACTAGCGGGGACGCGACCTACAATGAGCAGTTCTTC.

This clone was recorded only once. J is TRBJ1-2 and V is TRBV2; D perhaps matches TRBD1 (6 bases). V was pared by 7 bases and J by 1 base, with 13 bases between. The CDR3 sequence is 14 residues long. Germline CDR1 is SNHLY and CDR2 is FYNNEI. Here the CDR3 reads CASIEGGYNYGYTF. CDR3 bases: TGTGCCAGCATCGAGGGGGGGTATAACTATGGCTACACCTTC. Using reference TRBV2 and TRBJ1-2 for the parts outside the CDR3, the full variable domain is EPEVTQTPSHQVTQMGQEVILRCVPISNHLYFYWYRQILGQKVEFLVSFYNNEISEKSEIFDDQFSVERPDGSNFTLKIRSTKLEDSAMYFCASIEGGYNYGYTFGSGTRLTVV.

CDR3 region: CASSQVSSGGPEAFF. In nucleotides, the CDR3 is TGCGCCAGCAGCCAAGTGTCGTCGGGGGGACCTGAAGCTTTCTTT. The chain couples TRBV4-1 to TRBJ1-1, with a possible D match to TRBD1 (5 bases). Germline-derived CDR1 and CDR2 are MGHRA and YSYEKL. The CDR3 has 15 residues. Trimming took 1 base from V and 6 from J, leaving 15 bases between them.

The rearrangement uses TRBV27 and TRBJ1-5; 7 bases fit TRBD1. The V gene's germline CDR1 is MNHEY and CDR2 SMNVEV (reference sequence). V was clipped by 5 bases and J by 5 bases; unmatched bases: 6. The CDR3 is made up of 14 amino acids. The CDR3 DNA is TGTGCCAGCAGTCCTGGACAGGATGATCAGCCCCAGCATTTT. This codes for CASSPGQDDQPQHF.